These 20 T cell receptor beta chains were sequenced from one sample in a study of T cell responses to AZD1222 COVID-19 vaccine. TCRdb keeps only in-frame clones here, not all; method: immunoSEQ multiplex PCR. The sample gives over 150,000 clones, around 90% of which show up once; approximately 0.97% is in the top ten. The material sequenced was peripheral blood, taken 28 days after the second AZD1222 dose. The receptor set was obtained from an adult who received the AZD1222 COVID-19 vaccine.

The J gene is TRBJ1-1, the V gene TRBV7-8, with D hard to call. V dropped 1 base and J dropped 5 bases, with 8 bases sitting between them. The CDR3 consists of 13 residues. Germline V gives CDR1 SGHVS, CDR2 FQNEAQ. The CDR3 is CASSLEGGTEAFF. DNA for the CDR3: TGTGCCAGCAGCTTAGAGGGAGGGACTGAAGCTTTCTTT.

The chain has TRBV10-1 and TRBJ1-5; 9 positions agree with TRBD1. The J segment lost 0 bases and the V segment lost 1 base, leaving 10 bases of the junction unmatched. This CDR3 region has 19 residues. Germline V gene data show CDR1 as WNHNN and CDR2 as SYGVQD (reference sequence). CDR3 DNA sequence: TGCGCCAGCAGTGAGTACCCGGGACAGGGACCTTATAGCAATCAGCCCCAGCATTTT. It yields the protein CASSEYPGQGPYSNQPQHF.

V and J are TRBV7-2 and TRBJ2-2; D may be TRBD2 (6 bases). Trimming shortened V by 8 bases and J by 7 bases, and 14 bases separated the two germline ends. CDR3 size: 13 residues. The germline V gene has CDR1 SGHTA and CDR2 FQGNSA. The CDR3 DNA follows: TGTGCCAGCGTAAAAGGCGGGAACGGGGAGCTGTTTTTT. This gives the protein CASVKGGNGELFF.

The CDR3 reads CASKRGTEAFF. The DNA of the CDR3 is TGTGCCAGCAAGAGGGGAACTGAAGCTTTCTTT. The chain carries TRBV2 and TRBJ1-1; D perhaps matches TRBD1 (5 bases). Trimming took 7 bases from V and 5 from J, leaving 8 bases between them. CDR1 is SNHLY, CDR2 FYNNEI, per germline. This CDR3 is 11 amino acids long. The variable domain in full, with the rest retrieved from reference TRBV2 and TRBJ1-1, is EPEVTQTPSHQVTQMGQEVILRCVPISNHLYFYWYRQILGQKVEFLVSFYNNEISEKSEIFDDQFSVERPDGSNFTLKIRSTKLEDSAMYFCASKRGTEAFFGQGTRLTVV.

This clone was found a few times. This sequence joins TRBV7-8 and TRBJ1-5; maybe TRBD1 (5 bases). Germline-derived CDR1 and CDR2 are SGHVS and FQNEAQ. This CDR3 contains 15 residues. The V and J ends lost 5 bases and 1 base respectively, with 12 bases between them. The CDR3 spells CASSPGGRSNQPQHF. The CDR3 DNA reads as TGTGCCAGCAGCCCCGGGGGGAGAAGCAATCAGCCCCAGCATTTT.

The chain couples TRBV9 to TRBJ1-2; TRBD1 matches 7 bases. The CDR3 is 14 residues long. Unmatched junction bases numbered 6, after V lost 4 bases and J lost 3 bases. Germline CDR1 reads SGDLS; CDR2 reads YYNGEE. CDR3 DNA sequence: TGTGCCAGCAGCCCCCGACAGGGAGACTATGGCTACACCTTC. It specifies CASSPRQGDYGYTF.

DNA for the CDR3: TGTGCCAGCAGCTTAGTTGGACAAGTTAACACCGGGGAGCTGTTTTTT. Its protein product is CASSLVGQVNTGELFF. The chain is built from TRBV5-4 and TRBJ2-2; a weak D match, TRBD1 (5 bases). The germline CDR1 and CDR2 sequences are SGHNT and YYREEE (reference sequence). The CDR3 runs 16 residues. Trimming pared 2 bases from V and 2 bases from J, leaving 13 bases between.

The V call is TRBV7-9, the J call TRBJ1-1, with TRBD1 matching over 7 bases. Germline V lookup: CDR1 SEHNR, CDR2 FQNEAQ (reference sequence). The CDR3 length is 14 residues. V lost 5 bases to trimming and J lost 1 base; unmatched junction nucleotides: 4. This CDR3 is CASSRGQQNTEAFF. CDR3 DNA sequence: TGTGCCAGCAGCCGGGGACAGCAGAACACTGAAGCTTTCTTT. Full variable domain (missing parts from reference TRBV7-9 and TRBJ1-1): DTGVSQNPRHKITKRGQNVTFRCDPISEHNRLYWYRQTLGQGPEFLTYFQNEAQLEKSRLLSDRFSAERPKGSFSTLEIQRTEQGDSAMYLCASSRGQQNTEAFFGQGTRLTVV.

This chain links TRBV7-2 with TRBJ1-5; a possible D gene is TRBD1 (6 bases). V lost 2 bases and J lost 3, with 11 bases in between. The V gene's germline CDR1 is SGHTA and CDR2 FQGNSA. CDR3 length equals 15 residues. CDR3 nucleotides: TGTGCCAGCAGCTTAAGGACAGCTGACAATCAGCCCCAGCATTTT. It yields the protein CASSLRTADNQPQHF.

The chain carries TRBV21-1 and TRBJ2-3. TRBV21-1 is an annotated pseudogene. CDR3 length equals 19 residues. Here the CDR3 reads CASSKKGVSAQGSTDTQYF. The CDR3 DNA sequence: TGTGCCAGCAGCAAAAAAGGGGTTAGCGCGCAAGGTAGCACAGATACGCAGTATTTT.

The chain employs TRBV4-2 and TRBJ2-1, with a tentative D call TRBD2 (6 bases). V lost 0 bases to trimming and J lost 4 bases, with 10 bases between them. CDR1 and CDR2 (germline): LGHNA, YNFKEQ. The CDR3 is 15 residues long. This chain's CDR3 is CASSQDRAGYNEQFF. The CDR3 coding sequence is TGTGCCAGCAGCCAAGATCGGGCGGGGTACAATGAGCAGTTCTTC.

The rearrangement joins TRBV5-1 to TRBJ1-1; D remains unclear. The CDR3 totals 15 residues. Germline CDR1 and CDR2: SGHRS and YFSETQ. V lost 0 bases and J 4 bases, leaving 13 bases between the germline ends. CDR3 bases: TGCGCCAGCAGCTTGGCCTGGGAGTTGGGCACTGAAGCTTTCTTT. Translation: CASSLAWELGTEAFF. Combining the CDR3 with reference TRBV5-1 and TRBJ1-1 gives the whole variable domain KAGVTQTPRYLIKTRGQQVTLSCSPISGHRSVSWYQQTPGQGLQFLFEYFSETQRNKGNFPGRFSGRQFSNSRSEMNVSTLELGDSALYLCASSLAWELGTEAFFGQGTRLTVV.

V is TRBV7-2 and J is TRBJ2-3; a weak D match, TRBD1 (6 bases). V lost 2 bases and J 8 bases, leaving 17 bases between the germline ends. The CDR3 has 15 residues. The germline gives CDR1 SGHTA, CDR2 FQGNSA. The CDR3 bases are TGTGCCAGCAGCTTACCCGGAACAGGGAAGGGTACGCAGTATTTT. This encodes CASSLPGTGKGTQYF. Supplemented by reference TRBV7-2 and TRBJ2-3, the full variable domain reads GAGVSQSPSNKVTEKGKDVELRCDPISGHTALYWYRQSLGQGLEFLIYFQGNSAPDKSGLPSDRFSAERTGGSVSTLTIQRTQQEDSAVYLCASSLPGTGKGTQYFGPGTRLTVL.

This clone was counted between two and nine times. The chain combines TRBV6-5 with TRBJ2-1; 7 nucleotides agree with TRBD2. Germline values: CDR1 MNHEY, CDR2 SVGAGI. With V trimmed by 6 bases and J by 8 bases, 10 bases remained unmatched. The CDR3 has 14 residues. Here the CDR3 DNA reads TGTGCCAGCAGCTCTAGCGGCTATTTGGATGAGCAGTTCTTC. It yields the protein CASSSSGYLDEQFF.

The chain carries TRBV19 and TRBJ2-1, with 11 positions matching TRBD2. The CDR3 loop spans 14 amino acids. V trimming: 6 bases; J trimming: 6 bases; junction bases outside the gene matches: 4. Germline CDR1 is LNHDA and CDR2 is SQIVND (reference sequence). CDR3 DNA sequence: TGTGCCAGTAGAAATAGCGGGGGGGCCAATGAGCAGTTCTTC. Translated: CASRNSGGANEQFF.

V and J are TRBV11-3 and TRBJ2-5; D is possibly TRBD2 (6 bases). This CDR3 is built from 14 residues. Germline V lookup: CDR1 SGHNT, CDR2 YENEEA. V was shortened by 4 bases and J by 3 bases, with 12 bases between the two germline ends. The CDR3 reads CASSSSWGEETQYF. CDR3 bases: TGTGCCAGCAGCTCCTCTTGGGGGGAAGAGACCCAGTACTTC.

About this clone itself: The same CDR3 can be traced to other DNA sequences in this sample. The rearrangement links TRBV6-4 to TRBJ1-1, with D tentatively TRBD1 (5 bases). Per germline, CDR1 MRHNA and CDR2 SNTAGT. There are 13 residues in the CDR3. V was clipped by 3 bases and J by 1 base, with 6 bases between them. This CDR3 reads CASSEGRNTEAFF. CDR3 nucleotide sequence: TGTGCCAGCAGTGAGGGACGGAACACTGAAGCTTTCTTT.

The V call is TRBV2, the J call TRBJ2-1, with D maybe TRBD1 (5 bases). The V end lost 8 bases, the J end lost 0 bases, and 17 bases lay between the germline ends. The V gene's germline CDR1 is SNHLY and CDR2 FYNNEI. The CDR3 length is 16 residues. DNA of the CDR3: TGTGCCAGCCAGTCCAGGGCATTGGGCTCCTACAATGAGCAGTTCTTC. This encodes CASQSRALGSYNEQFF.

The CDR3 spells CASSSYSGGEGDTQYF. For the CDR3, the DNA is TGTGCCAGCAGTTCTTACAGCGGGGGGGAAGGAGATACGCAGTATTTT. The genes are TRBV6-5 and TRBJ2-3, with 10 nucleotides matching TRBD2. The CDR3 contains 16 residues. V lost 4 bases to trimming and J lost 5 bases; unmatched junction nucleotides: 9. Germline V gene data show CDR1 as MNHEY and CDR2 as SVGAGI.

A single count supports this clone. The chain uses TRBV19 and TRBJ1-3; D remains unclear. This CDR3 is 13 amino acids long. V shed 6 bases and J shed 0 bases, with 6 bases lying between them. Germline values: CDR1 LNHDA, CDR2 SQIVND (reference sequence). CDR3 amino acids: CASRLISGNTIYF. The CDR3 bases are TGTGCCAGTAGGCTGATCTCTGGAAACACCATATATTTT.